This T cell receptor (beta chain) is drawn from a study of CD8+ T cells in alopecia areata. Looking at the study overall: The protocol delivered tofacitinib for 6 to 18 months, then withdrew it for 6 months. Study-wide results and caveats: Higher clonality was seen in lesional scalp than in normal scalp, especially in alopecia totalis/universalis. TCR sharing was clearer in mice than between patients, perhaps partly owing to patient HLA diversity.

CDR3 size: 13 residues. V was trimmed by 4 bases and J by 4 bases, leaving 7 bases between them. Germline CDR1 and CDR2: SNHLY and FYNNEI. Within the sample, this clone is medium-sized. The antigen is not known. Collected material from alopecia areata patients comprised lesional scalp punch biopsies and peripheral blood. RNA was extracted and reverse transcribed into cDNA as the sequencing template. Only in-frame clones appear in the TCRdb table, and some are missing; sequencing was by immunoSEQ multiplex PCR. The table has about 11,000 clones, approximately 60% seen once. Sequences were obtained from skin. This receptor was taken from a human donor with alopecia areata. The J gene is TRBJ2-2, the V gene TRBV2; possible D gene TRBD1, 6 bases. The CDR3 region is CASSGDTTGELFF. Here the CDR3 DNA reads TGTGCCAGCAGTGGGGACACCACCGGGGAGCTGTTTTTT.